The rows below give T cell receptor beta chains drawn from one sample of a study of monozygotic twins with inflammatory bowel disease. TCRdb processed the 5' RACE reads again and assigns one entry to each CDR3 protein, with no DNA. The sample is made up of about 350,000 distinct CDR3 sequences, and the top ten hold around 2% of it. The specimen was blood. These receptors were obtained from a human donor with ulcerative colitis or Crohn's disease, or a healthy co-twin of an affected twin (not recorded which). CDR3s include the opening cysteine and the closing phenylalanine or tryptophan.

v_call: TRBV3-1
j_call: TRBJ1-5
cdr3_aa: CASSQSLSHQPQHF

v_call: TRBV5-1
j_call: TRBJ2-2
cdr3_aa: CASSFIPLQNTGELFF

v_call: TRBV7-9
j_call: TRBJ1-5
cdr3_aa: CASSPEGRTAEPQHF

v_call: TRBV19
j_call: TRBJ1-3
cdr3_aa: CASTSGESGNTIYF

v_call: TRBV20-1
j_call: TRBJ2-1
cdr3_aa: CSARRAGSSYNEQFF

v_call: TRBV15
j_call: TRBJ2-1
cdr3_aa: CATSWAVSYNEQFF

v_call: TRBV29-1
j_call: TRBJ1-5
cdr3_aa: CSVEDFPGQADQPQHF

v_call: TRBV7-2
j_call: TRBJ2-1
cdr3_aa: CASSLPSGVEGEQFF

v_call: TRBV28
j_call: TRBJ2-1
cdr3_aa: CASTEYNEQFF

v_call: TRBV20-1
j_call: TRBJ2-5
cdr3_aa: CSALTSGSDGETQYF

v_call: TRBV5-1
j_call: TRBJ2-3
cdr3_aa: CASSLATSGVTDTQYF

v_call: TRBV23-1
j_call: TRBJ2-7
cdr3_aa: CASSQSGVLVRGTGDGYEQYF

v_call: TRBV5-1
j_call: TRBJ1-6
cdr3_aa: CASSLERGYSPLHF

v_call: TRBV7-2
j_call: TRBJ2-4
cdr3_aa: CASSLAGGAGALSWNIQYF

v_call: TRBV9
j_call: TRBJ2-2
cdr3_aa: CASNPTGDTGELFF

v_call: TRBV20-1
j_call: TRBJ1-4
cdr3_aa: CSASPSDRGGGKLFF

v_call: TRBV20-1
j_call: TRBJ2-5
cdr3_aa: CSATPLETQYF

v_call: TRBV7-2
j_call: TRBJ2-5
cdr3_aa: CASSVLSGGNQETQYF

v_call: TRBV5-5
j_call: TRBJ2-7
cdr3_aa: CASSLRPGQGVGVHF

v_call: TRBV7-2
j_call: TRBJ1-6
cdr3_aa: CASSFKQGSSYNSPLHF

v_call: TRBV5-4
j_call: TRBJ1-1
cdr3_aa: CASSFDVNTEAFF

v_call: TRBV5-1
j_call: TRBJ1-1
cdr3_aa: CASSLGTGARMNTEAFF

v_call: TRBV29-1
j_call: TRBJ1-1
cdr3_aa: CSVETRRGDNTEAFF

v_call: TRBV4-1
j_call: TRBJ2-1
cdr3_aa: CASRGNAYEQFF

v_call: TRBV20-1
j_call: TRBJ2-7
cdr3_aa: CSAIPAVGHEQYF

v_call: TRBV3-1
j_call: TRBJ2-3
cdr3_aa: CASSQDKRDLGPTDTQYF

v_call: TRBV5-4
j_call: TRBJ2-7
cdr3_aa: CATRTGPISYEQYF

v_call: TRBV6-2/TRBV6-3
j_call: TRBJ2-7
cdr3_aa: CASSYGTGSHEQYF

v_call: TRBV18
j_call: TRBJ1-2
cdr3_aa: CASSPSGGNGYTF

v_call: TRBV20-1
j_call: TRBJ1-6
cdr3_aa: CSARPGGGYNSPLHF

v_call: TRBV2
j_call: TRBJ1-5
cdr3_aa: CASSEALNSGNQPQHF

v_call: TRBV4-3
j_call: TRBJ2-7
cdr3_aa: CASSQDRRPAGEQYF

v_call: TRBV12-3/TRBV12-4
j_call: TRBJ2-3
cdr3_aa: CASSARGDTQYF

v_call: TRBV19
j_call: TRBJ2-5
cdr3_aa: CASSPQRGGGVQETQYF

v_call: TRBV4-1
j_call: TRBJ1-6
cdr3_aa: CASSQGAGTGSNSPLHF

v_call: TRBV5-1
j_call: TRBJ2-1
cdr3_aa: CASSAQSPYNEQFF

v_call: TRBV11-2
j_call: TRBJ2-1
cdr3_aa: CASRVVGGSGYNEQFF

v_call: TRBV6-2/TRBV6-3
j_call: TRBJ2-3
cdr3_aa: CASSYSAIFTDTQYF

v_call: TRBV12-3/TRBV12-4
j_call: TRBJ2-1
cdr3_aa: CASTLFGNEQFF

v_call: TRBV20-1
j_call: TRBJ1-2
cdr3_aa: CSAAVDSNYGYTF

v_call: TRBV11-2
j_call: TRBJ2-5
cdr3_aa: CASSSSRRPHWGQETQYF

v_call: TRBV20-1
j_call: TRBJ2-3
cdr3_aa: CSARGPTSGKDTQYF

v_call: TRBV29-1
j_call: TRBJ1-1
cdr3_aa: CSVEAQASNTEAFF

v_call: TRBV6-5
j_call: TRBJ2-3
cdr3_aa: CASSYSSRADTQYF

v_call: TRBV29-1
j_call: TRBJ1-1
cdr3_aa: CSVLLRPDQNTEAFF

v_call: TRBV5-1
j_call: TRBJ2-7
cdr3_aa: CASSLNRGHEQYF

v_call: TRBV29-1
j_call: TRBJ1-1
cdr3_aa: CSCARMNTEAFF

v_call: TRBV11-2
j_call: TRBJ2-2
cdr3_aa: CVSRGGGPGELFF

v_call: TRBV18
j_call: TRBJ1-3
cdr3_aa: CASSETGTRNTIYF

v_call: TRBV27
j_call: TRBJ1-6
cdr3_aa: CASSLTANSPLHF

v_call: TRBV27
j_call: TRBJ1-1
cdr3_aa: CASRRTATFEAFF

v_call: TRBV6-1
j_call: TRBJ2-5
cdr3_aa: CASSGGRGRGETQYF

v_call: TRBV9
j_call: TRBJ2-3
cdr3_aa: CASSLAGVEGDTQYF